Each of the 4 T cell receptor beta chains below was sequenced from the same sample in a study of CD8+ T cells in alopecia areata. Indicated treatment: oral pan-JAK inhibitor, 5-10 mg twice daily. As the sequencing template, cDNA was produced by extracting RNA and reverse transcribing it. Generated by immunoSEQ multiplex PCR, the TCRdb table keeps only in-frame clones and is missing some. Here the sample spans under 350,000 clones, nearly 60% being singletons. This sample comprised CD4+ T cells sorted from blood, obtained at week 24, from a patient treated with tofacitinib. Receptors originate from a human donor with alopecia areata.

The CDR3 DNA sequence: TGCGCCAGCAGCTTAGGGACAGGGAACTACGAGCAGTACTTC. Protein product: CASSLGTGNYEQYF. The J gene is TRBJ2-7, the V gene TRBV5-1; 9 nucleotides align to TRBD1. J was trimmed by 3 bases and V by 2 bases; bases with no gene match: 3. CDR1 and CDR2 from the germline V gene are SGHRS and YFSETQ. The CDR3 has 14 amino acids.

V and J are TRBV9 and TRBJ2-1, with 7 bases that match TRBD2. V lost 3 bases and J lost 6; bases outside the gene matches: 6. Germline V gene lookup returns CDR1 SGDLS and CDR2 YYNGEE. This CDR3 is built from 14 residues. The CDR3 loop reads CASSDRDYTNEQFF. The CDR3 DNA reads as TGTGCCAGCAGCGACCGGGACTACACCAATGAGCAGTTCTTC.

The J gene is TRBJ1-5, the V gene TRBV28; 11 bases map to TRBD1. J lost 6 bases, V lost 5 bases, and 9 bases had no gene match. Germline V gene lookup returns CDR1 MDHEN and CDR2 SYDVKM. The CDR3 extends over 16 amino acids. The CDR3 coding sequence is TGTGCCAGCAGTCGACCCCCGGGACAGGGGGGTCAGCCCCAGCATTTT. As protein: CASSRPPGQGGQPQHF.

The chain recombines TRBV9 with TRBJ2-3; 12 nucleotides match TRBD1. This CDR3 is built from 18 residues. Germline loops: CDR1 SGDLS, CDR2 YYNGEE. J gave up 5 bases and V 0 bases, and 10 bases lay outside the gene matches. CDR3: CASSVEGGGTGGKDTQYF. DNA of the CDR3: TGTGCCAGCAGCGTAGAAGGAGGCGGGACAGGGGGCAAAGATACGCAGTATTTT.